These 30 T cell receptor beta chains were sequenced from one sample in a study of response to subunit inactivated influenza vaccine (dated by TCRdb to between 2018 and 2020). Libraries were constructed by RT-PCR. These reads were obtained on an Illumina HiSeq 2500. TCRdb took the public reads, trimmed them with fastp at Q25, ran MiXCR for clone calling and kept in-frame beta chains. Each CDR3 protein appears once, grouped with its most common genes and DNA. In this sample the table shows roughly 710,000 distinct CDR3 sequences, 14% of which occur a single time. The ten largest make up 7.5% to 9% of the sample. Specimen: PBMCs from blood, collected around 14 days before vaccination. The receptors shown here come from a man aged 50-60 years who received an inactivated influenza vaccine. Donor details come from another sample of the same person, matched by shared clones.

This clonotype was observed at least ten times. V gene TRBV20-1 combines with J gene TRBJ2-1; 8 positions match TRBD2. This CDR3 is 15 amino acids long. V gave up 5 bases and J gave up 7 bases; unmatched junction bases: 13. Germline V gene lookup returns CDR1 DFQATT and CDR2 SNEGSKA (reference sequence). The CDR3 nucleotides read TGCAGTGCTCCACCGGCAGCGGGAGTGATTAATGAGCAGTTCTTC. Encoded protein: CSAPPAAGVINEQFF.

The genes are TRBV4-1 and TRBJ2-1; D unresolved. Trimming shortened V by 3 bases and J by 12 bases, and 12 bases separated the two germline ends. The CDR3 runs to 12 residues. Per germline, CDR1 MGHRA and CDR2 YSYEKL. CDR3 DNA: TGCGCCAGCAGCCAGGGATTCGGTCGGCAGTTCTTC. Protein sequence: CASSQGFGRQFF.

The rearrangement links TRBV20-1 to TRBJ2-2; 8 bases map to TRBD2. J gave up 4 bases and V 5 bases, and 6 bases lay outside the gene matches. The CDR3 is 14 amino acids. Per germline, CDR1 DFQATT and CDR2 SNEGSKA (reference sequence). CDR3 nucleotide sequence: TGCAGTGCTCCCGGGACTAGATTCACCGGGGAGCTGTTTTTT. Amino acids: CSAPGTRFTGELFF.

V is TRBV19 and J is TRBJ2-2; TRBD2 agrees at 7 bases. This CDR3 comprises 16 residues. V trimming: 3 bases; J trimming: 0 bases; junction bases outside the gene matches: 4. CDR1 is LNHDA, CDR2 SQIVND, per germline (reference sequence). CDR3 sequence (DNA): TGTGCCAGTAGTATGCGGGACTACGCGAACACCGGGGAGCTGTTTTTT. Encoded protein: CASSMRDYANTGELFF.

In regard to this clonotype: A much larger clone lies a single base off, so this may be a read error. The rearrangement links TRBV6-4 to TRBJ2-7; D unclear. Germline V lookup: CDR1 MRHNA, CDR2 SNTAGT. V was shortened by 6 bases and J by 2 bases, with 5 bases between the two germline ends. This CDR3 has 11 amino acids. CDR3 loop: CASSPPYEQYF. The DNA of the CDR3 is TGTGCCAGCAGCCCCCCCTACGAGCAGTACTTC.

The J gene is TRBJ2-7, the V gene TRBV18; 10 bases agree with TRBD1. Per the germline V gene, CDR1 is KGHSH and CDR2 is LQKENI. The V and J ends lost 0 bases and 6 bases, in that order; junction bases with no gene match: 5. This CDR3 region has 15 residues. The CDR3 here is CASSPPGTGVGEQYF. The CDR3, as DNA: TGTGCCAGCTCACCACCAGGGACAGGGGTTGGCGAGCAGTACTTC. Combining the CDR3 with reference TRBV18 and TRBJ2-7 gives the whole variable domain NAGVMQNPRHLVRRRGQEARLRCSPMKGHSHVYWYRQLPEEGLKFMVYLQKENIIDESGMPKERFSAEFPKEGPSILRIQQVVRGDSAAYFCASSPPGTGVGEQYFGPGTRLTVT.

CDR3 in amino acids: CASSERASYEQYF. DNA of the CDR3: TGTGCCAGCAGTGAAAGGGCCTCCTACGAGCAGTACTTC. V usage is TRBV2 and J usage is TRBJ2-7; no reliable D call. V was clipped by 2 bases and J by 0 bases, with 5 bases between them. The CDR3 runs to 13 residues. Germline V gives CDR1 SNHLY, CDR2 FYNNEI.

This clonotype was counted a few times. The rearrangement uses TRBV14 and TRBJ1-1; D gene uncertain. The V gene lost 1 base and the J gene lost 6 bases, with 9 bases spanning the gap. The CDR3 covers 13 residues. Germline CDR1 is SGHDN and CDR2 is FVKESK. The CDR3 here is CASSQGAVAEAFF. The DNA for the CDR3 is TGTGCCAGCAGCCAAGGTGCGGTGGCTGAAGCTTTCTTT. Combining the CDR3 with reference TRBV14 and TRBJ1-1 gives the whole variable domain EAGVTQFPSHSVIEKGQTVTLRCDPISGHDNLYWYRRVMGKEIKFLLHFVKESKQDESGMPNNRFLAERTGGTYSTLKVQPAELEDSGVYFCASSQGAVAEAFFGQGTRLTVV.

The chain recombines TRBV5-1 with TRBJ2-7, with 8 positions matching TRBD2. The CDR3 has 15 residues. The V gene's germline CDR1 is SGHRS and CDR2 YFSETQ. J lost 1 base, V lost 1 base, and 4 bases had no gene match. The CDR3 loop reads CASSLSGSLSYEQYF. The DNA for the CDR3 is TGCGCCAGCAGCTTGAGCGGGAGCTTATCCTACGAGCAGTACTTC.

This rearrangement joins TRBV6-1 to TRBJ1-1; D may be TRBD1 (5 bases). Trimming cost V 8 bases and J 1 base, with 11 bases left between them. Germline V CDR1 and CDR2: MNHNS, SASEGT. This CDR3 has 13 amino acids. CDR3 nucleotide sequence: TGTGCCAGCGTTGGACACGGGAACACTGAAGCTTTCTTT. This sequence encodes CASVGHGNTEAFF.

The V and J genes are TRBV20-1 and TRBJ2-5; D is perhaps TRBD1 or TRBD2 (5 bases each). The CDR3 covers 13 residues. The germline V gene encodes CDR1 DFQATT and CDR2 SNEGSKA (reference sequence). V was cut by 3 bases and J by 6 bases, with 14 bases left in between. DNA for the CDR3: TGCAGTGCTAGCATCGACGGGACGAAGACCCAGTACTTC. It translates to CSASIDGTKTQYF.

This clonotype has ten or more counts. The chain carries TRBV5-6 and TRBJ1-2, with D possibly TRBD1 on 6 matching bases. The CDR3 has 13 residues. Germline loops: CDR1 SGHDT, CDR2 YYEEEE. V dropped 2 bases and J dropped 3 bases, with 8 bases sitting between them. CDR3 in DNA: TGTGCCAGCAGCTTACAGGGCTACTATGGCTACACCTTC. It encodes CASSLQGYYGYTF.

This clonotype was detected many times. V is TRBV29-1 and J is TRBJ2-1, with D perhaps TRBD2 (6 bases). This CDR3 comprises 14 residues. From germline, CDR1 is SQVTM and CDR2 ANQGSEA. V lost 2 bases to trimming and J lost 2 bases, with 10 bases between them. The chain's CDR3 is CSVESGAAYNEQFF. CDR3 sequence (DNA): TGCAGCGTTGAATCGGGAGCAGCCTACAATGAGCAGTTCTTC.

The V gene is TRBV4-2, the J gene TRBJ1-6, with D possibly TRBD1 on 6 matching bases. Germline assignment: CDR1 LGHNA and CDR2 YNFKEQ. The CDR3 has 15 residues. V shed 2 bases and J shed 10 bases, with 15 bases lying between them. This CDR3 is CASSQSGRGISPLHF. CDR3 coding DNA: TGTGCCAGCAGCCAATCCGGCAGGGGCATCTCACCCCTCCACTTT.

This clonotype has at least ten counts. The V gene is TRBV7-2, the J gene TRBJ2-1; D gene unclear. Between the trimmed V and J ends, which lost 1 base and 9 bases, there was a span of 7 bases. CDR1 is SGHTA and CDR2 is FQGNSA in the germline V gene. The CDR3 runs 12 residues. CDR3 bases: TGTGCCAGCAGCTTAGATTTCGGTGAGCAGTTCTTC. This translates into CASSLDFGEQFF.

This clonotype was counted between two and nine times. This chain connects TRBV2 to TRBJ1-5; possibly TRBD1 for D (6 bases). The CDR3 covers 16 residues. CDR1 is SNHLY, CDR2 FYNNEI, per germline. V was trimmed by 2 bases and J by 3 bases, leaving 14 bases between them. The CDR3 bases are TGTGCCAGCAGTGAATGGGGCAGGGGAGCCAATCAGCCCCAGCATTTT. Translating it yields CASSEWGRGANQPQHF.

DNA of the CDR3: TGCGCCAGCAGCCAAGTTCTACAGGGCGTCTCCTACAATGAGCAGTTCTTC. This codes for CASSQVLQGVSYNEQFF. The chain uses TRBV4-3 and TRBJ2-1; tentative D call: TRBD1 (6 bases). Germline V gene sequence: CDR1 LGHNA, CDR2 YSLEER. The germline V and J ends were trimmed by 1 base and 0 bases, with 13 bases remaining between them. This CDR3 has 17 residues.

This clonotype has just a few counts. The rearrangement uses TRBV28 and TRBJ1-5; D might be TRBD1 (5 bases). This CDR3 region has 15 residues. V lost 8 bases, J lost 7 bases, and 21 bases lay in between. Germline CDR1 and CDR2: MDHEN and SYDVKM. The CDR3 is CASQDPGAVSQPQHF. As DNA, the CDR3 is TGTGCCAGCCAGGACCCCGGGGCGGTCAGCCAGCCCCAGCATTTT.

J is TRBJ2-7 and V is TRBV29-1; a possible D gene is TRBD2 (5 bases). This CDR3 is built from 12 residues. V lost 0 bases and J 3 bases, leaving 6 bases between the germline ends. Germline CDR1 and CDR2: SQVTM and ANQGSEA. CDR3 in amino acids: CSVEDEGYEQYF. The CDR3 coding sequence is TGCAGCGTTGAAGATGAGGGCTACGAGCAGTACTTC.

Here the CDR3 reads CASSDSSRELSAEQYF. The CDR3 coding sequence is TGTGCCAGCAGTGATTCGAGCAGGGAACTGTCGGCCGAGCAGTACTTC. V is TRBV6-5 and J is TRBJ2-7; possibly TRBD1 for D (5 bases). Trimming took off 5 bases at V and 6 bases at J, with 23 bases between the two ends. The CDR3 is 16 amino acids. Germline V gives CDR1 MNHEY, CDR2 SVGAGI.

The CDR3 region has the DNA TGTGCCAGTAGTACCCGGGGACAGGGTAGTGGCTACACCTTC. Its translation: CASSTRGQGSGYTF. V is TRBV19 and J is TRBJ1-2, with 9 bases fitting TRBD1. Germline CDR1 and CDR2: LNHDA and SQIVND (reference sequence). The CDR3 sequence is 14 residues long. The junction had 7 bases not matched to a gene; V was cut back by 4 bases and J by 7 bases.

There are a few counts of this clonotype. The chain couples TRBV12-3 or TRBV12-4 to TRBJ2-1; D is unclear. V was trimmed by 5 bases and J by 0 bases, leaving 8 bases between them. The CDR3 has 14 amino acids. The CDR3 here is CASSGWGSYNEQFF. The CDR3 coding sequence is TGTGCCAGCAGTGGATGGGGCTCCTACAATGAGCAGTTCTTC.

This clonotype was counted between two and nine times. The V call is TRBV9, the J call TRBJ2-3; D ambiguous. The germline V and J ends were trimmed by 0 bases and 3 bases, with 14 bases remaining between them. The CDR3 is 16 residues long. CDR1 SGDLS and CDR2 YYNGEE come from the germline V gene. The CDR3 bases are TGTGCCAGCAGCGTAGAGCCTGGGGATGGAACAGATACGCAGTATTTT. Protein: CASSVEPGDGTDTQYF. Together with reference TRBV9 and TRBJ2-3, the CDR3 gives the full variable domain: DSGVTQTPKHLITATGQRVTLRCSPRSGDLSVYWYQQSLDQGLQFLIQYYNGEERAKGNILERFSAQQFPDLHSELNLSSLELGDSALYFCASSVEPGDGTDTQYFGPGTRLTVL.

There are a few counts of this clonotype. The CDR3 DNA is TGCAGTGCAACCGGACAGGGAGGCACAGATACGCAGTATTTT. Residues: CSATGQGGTDTQYF. The chain links TRBV20-1 to TRBJ2-3, with 8 bases fitting TRBD1. This CDR3 is built from 14 residues. CDR1 and CDR2 (germline): DFQATT, SNEGSKA (reference sequence). V was pared by 6 bases and J by 1 base, with 6 bases of the junction left unmatched.

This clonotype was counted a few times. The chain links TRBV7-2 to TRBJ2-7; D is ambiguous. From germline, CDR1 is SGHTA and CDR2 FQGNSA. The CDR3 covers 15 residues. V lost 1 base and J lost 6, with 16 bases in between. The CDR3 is CASSLGTVNGLEQYF. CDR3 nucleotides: TGTGCCAGCAGCTTAGGGACCGTGAATGGTCTCGAGCAGTACTTC.

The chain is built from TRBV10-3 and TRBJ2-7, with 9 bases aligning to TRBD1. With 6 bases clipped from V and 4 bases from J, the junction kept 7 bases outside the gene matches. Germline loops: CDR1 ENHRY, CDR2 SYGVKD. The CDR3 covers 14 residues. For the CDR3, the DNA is TGTGCCATCAGCGACGGGACAGGGAGGTACGAGCAGTACTTC. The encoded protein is CAISDGTGRYEQYF.

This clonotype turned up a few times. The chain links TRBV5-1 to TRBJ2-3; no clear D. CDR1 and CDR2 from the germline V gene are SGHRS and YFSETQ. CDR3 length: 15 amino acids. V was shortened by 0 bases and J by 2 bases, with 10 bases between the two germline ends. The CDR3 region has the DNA TGCGCCAGCAGCTTGGGAGATTACCACACAGATACGCAGTATTTT. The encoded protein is CASSLGDYHTDTQYF.

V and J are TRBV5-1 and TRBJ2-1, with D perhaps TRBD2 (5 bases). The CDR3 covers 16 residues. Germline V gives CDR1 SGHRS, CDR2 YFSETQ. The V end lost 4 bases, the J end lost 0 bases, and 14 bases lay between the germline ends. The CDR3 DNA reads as TGCGCCAGCAGCGGTGGACGGAGGAGCTCCTACAATGAGCAGTTCTTC. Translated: CASSGGRRSSYNEQFF.

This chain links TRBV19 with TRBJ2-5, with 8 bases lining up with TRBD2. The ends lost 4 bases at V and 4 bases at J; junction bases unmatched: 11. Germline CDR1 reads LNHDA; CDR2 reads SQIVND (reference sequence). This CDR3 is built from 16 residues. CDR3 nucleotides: TGTGCCAGTAGTACCTCCCTGTGGCGGGGGGCAGAGACCCAGTACTTC. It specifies CASSTSLWRGAETQYF.

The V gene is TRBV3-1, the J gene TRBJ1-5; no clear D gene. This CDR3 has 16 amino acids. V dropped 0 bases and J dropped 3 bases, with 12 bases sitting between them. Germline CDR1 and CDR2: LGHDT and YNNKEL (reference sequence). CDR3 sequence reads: CASSQDSSGFNQPQHF. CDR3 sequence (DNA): TGTGCCAGCAGCCAAGATTCATCGGGGTTCAATCAGCCCCAGCATTTT. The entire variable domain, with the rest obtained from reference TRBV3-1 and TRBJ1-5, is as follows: DTAVSQTPKYLVTQMGNDKSIKCEQNLGHDTMYWYKQDSKKFLKIMFSYNNKELIINETVPNRFSPKSPDKAHLNLHINSLELGDSAVYFCASSQDSSGFNQPQHFGDGTRLSIL.